The 20 T cell receptor beta chains in this list originate from one sample, sequenced in a study of T cell repertoires in cytomegalovirus infection. Each CDR3 protein gets one entry after TCRdb re-called the reads with MiXCR. The data hold approximately 700,000 distinct CDR3 sequences, with roughly 36% observed a single time. The sequenced material came from PBMCs. The receptors were sampled from a human donor in good health (CMV status not recorded). Some clones in this sample may be carry-over from other donors' samples.

This clonotype was found many times. The chain links TRBV7-2 to TRBJ2-1, with D unresolved. This CDR3 is built from 13 residues. Trimming took off 5 bases at V and 8 bases at J, with 13 bases between the two ends. The germline V gene has CDR1 SGHTA and CDR2 FQGNSA. CDR3 amino acids: CASSLQVGYEQFF. CDR3 nucleotides: TGTGCCAGCAGCCTACAAGTCGGCTATGAGCAGTTCTTC. The variable domain in full, with the rest retrieved from reference TRBV7-2 and TRBJ2-1, is GAGVSQSPSNKVTEKGKDVELRCDPISGHTALYWYRQSLGQGLEFLIYFQGNSAPDKSGLPSDRFSAERTGGSVSTLTIQRTQQEDSAVYLCASSLQVGYEQFFGPGTRLTVL.

The V and J genes are TRBV28 and TRBJ1-3; D remains unclear. The CDR3 is made up of 11 amino acids. V lost 8 bases and J lost 8, with 10 bases in between. Germline values: CDR1 MDHEN, CDR2 SYDVKM. The CDR3 DNA follows: TGTGCCAGCTTTAATGAGGACACCATATATTTT. Its protein is CASFNEDTIYF.

This clonotype appeared once. This chain joins TRBV15 and TRBJ1-4; D might be TRBD1 (5 bases). Germline-derived CDR1 and CDR2 are LNHNV and YYDKDF (reference sequence). The CDR3 extends over 13 amino acids. V was cut by 4 bases and J by 14 bases, with 17 bases left in between. The CDR3 loop reads CATSNSNRKSLFF. CDR3 DNA: TGTGCCACCAGCAACTCAAACAGGAAATCTCTGTTTTTT.

The J gene is TRBJ2-3, the V gene TRBV7-9; D is undetermined. Trimming cost V 7 bases and J 0 bases, with 14 bases left between them. The germline V gene encodes CDR1 SEHNR and CDR2 FQNEAQ (reference sequence). This CDR3 is 15 amino acids long. The CDR3 bases are TGTGCCAGCATCCCCCATCAGGTTAGCACAGATACGCAGTATTTT. It specifies CASIPHQVSTDTQYF.

This clonotype was observed many times. The J gene is TRBJ2-7, the V gene TRBV7-2; 7 bases map to TRBD1. CDR3 size: 12 residues. Germline CDR1 reads SGHTA; CDR2 reads FQGNSA. Trimming took 2 bases from V and 7 from J; bases not matched to a gene: 2. CDR3: CASSLTGVEQYF. The CDR3 nucleotides read TGTGCCAGCAGCTTAACAGGGGTTGAGCAGTACTTC.

This clonotype was seen just once. In DNA form, the CDR3 reads TGTGCCAGCAGTCCCCGGGACAGGGCCCTGGGTGAGCAGTTCTTC. It translates to CASSPRDRALGEQFF. J is TRBJ2-1 and V is TRBV27, with TRBD1 identical over 9 bases. CDR3 length equals 15 residues. The germline CDR1 and CDR2 sequences are MNHEY and SMNVEV (reference sequence). Unmatched junction bases numbered 11, after V lost 5 bases and J lost 9 bases.

This clonotype was seen a few times. V is TRBV5-6 and J is TRBJ2-7; D gene uncertain. Per the germline V gene, CDR1 is SGHDT and CDR2 is YYEEEE. The germline V and J ends were trimmed by 5 bases and 2 bases, with 8 bases remaining between them. This CDR3 is built from 12 residues. DNA of the CDR3: TGTGCCAGCAGGTCTTTAACCTACGAGCAGTACTTC. It encodes CASRSLTYEQYF.

In this sample, this clonotype turned up many times. The rearrangement uses TRBV7-3 and TRBJ2-2; a possible D gene is TRBD2 (5 bases). The ends were cut back, 3 bases at V and 0 bases at J, with 20 bases in the middle. The CDR3 has 19 amino acids. Germline CDR1 is SGHTA and CDR2 is FQGTGA. CDR3 loop: CASSFLPRADDANTGELFF. CDR3 nucleotide sequence: TGTGCCAGCAGCTTTTTGCCTCGAGCGGACGACGCGAACACCGGGGAGCTGTTTTTT.

This clonotype was picked up a small number of times. CDR3 DNA sequence: TGCGCCAGCAGGGGAATCTCTGGGGCCAACGTCCTGACTTTC. Encoded protein: CASRGISGANVLTF. The chain recombines TRBV10-2 with TRBJ2-6; D call uncertain. Trimming left V 6 bases short and J 0 bases short, with 6 bases between. The CDR3 has 14 amino acids. Per germline, CDR1 WSHSY and CDR2 SAAADI.

This clonotype was seen a few times. V usage is TRBV20-1 and J usage is TRBJ2-7, with D possibly being TRBD1 (5 bases). Germline V gene data show CDR1 as DFQATT and CDR2 as SNEGSKA (reference sequence). V lost 4 bases and J 4 bases, leaving 14 bases between the germline ends. The CDR3 consists of 13 residues. The CDR3 bases are TGCAGTGCTACAACCCCAGACAGTTACGAGCAGTACTTC. Amino acid sequence: CSATTPDSYEQYF.

At least ten counts were recorded for this clonotype. CDR3 DNA: TGTGCCAGCAGTGTCCATCGGGACAACAATCAGCCCCAGCATTTT. Translating it yields CASSVHRDNNQPQHF. This chain connects TRBV12-3 or TRBV12-4 to TRBJ1-5, with D possibly TRBD1 on 6 matching bases. Between the trimmed V and J ends, which lost 5 bases and 3 bases, there was a span of 14 bases. The CDR3 covers 15 residues.

This clonotype was observed at least ten times. The genes are TRBV7-2 and TRBJ1-2, with D possibly TRBD1 on 6 matching bases. Germline-derived CDR1 and CDR2 are SGHTA and FQGNSA. Between the trimmed V and J ends, which lost 1 base and 6 bases, there was a span of 12 bases. This CDR3 is built from 14 residues. The CDR3 DNA follows: TGTGCCAGCAGCTTAGTAGGGGGAGGAGATGGCTACACCTTC. Protein: CASSLVGGGDGYTF.

J is TRBJ2-2 and V is TRBV28, with a possible D match to TRBD2 (5 bases). Germline V lookup: CDR1 MDHEN, CDR2 SYDVKM. V gave up 10 bases and J gave up 1 base, with 10 bases separating them. This CDR3 is 13 amino acids long. CDR3 loop: CAINGVNTGELFF. CDR3 nucleotides: TGTGCCATCAACGGGGTGAACACCGGGGAGCTGTTTTTT.

The chain recombines TRBV7-6 with TRBJ2-1; 9 nucleotides match TRBD1. This CDR3 contains 14 residues. V gave up 5 bases and J gave up 6 bases; unmatched junction bases: 5. Germline V CDR1 and CDR2: SGHVS, FNYEAQ. CDR3 bases: TGTGCCAGCAGCCCCCCGGGACAGGGCAATGAGCAGTTCTTC. The encoded protein is CASSPPGQGNEQFF.

This clonotype was seen a handful of times. The chain carries TRBV28 and TRBJ2-2; 7 positions match TRBD1. The CDR3 has 14 residues. V lost 8 bases to trimming and J lost 4 bases; unmatched junction nucleotides: 7. The germline gives CDR1 MDHEN, CDR2 SYDVKM. The CDR3 coding sequence is TGTGCCAGCGGCTTGACAGGGCTCACCGGGGAGCTGTTTTTT. Translated, it gives CASGLTGLTGELFF.

This clonotype was counted once. The J gene is TRBJ2-1, the V gene TRBV7-8, with D maybe TRBD1 (6 bases). Trimming pared 2 bases from V and 6 bases from J, leaving 11 bases between. The CDR3 contains 14 residues. Per germline, CDR1 SGHVS and CDR2 FQNEAQ. In DNA, the CDR3 is TGTGCCAGCAGCTTATTTCGGGACACCAATGAGCAGTTCTTC. Translating gives CASSLFRDTNEQFF. Full variable domain (outside the CDR3, taken from reference TRBV7-8 and TRBJ2-1): GAGVSQSPRYKVAKRGQDVALRCDPISGHVSLFWYQQALGQGPEFLTYFQNEAQLDKSGLPSDRFFAERPEGSVSTLKIQRTQQEDSAVYLCASSLFRDTNEQFFGPGTRLTVL.

The rearrangement joins TRBV29-1 to TRBJ2-7; the match to TRBD1 covers 9 bases. This CDR3 contains 13 residues. V lost 3 bases and J lost 2; bases outside the gene matches: 2. CDR1 is SQVTM, CDR2 ANQGSEA, per germline. The CDR3 region is CSVEDRGAYEQYF. CDR3 DNA sequence: TGCAGCGTTGAGGACAGGGGTGCCTACGAGCAGTACTTC.

This sequence joins TRBV24-1 and TRBJ2-7, with unresolved D. V was cut by 6 bases and J by 3 bases, with 11 bases left in between. The germline V gene encodes CDR1 KGHDR and CDR2 SFDVKD. CDR3 length: 13 residues. CDR3 coding DNA: TGTGCCACCAGTTCCAGCGATATCTACGAGCAGTACTTC. It is translated as CATSSSDIYEQYF.

This clonotype appeared many times. The gene calls are TRBV7-8 and TRBJ2-3, with 12 nucleotides matching TRBD2. Germline trimming cut 5 bases from V and 6 bases from J; bases unmatched to any gene: 9. The CDR3 contains 16 residues. Germline V lookup: CDR1 SGHVS, CDR2 FQNEAQ. The CDR3 protein is CASSTSSGRGADTQYF. CDR3 coding DNA: TGTGCCAGCAGCACTTCTAGCGGGAGGGGGGCGGATACGCAGTATTTT. Supplemented by reference TRBV7-8 and TRBJ2-3, the full variable domain reads GAGVSQSPRYKVAKRGQDVALRCDPISGHVSLFWYQQALGQGPEFLTYFQNEAQLDKSGLPSDRFFAERPEGSVSTLKIQRTQQEDSAVYLCASSTSSGRGADTQYFGPGTRLTVL.

The sample holds one count of this clonotype. An end of the junction differs from the germline gene, which may be a read error. DNA of the CDR3: TGTGCTAGCAGCCTCTTCACGAACGGTGAAGAGACCCAGTACTTC. It codes for CASSLFTNGEETQYF. The genes are TRBV7-6 and TRBJ2-5; D unresolved. Per the germline V gene, CDR1 is SGHVS and CDR2 is FNYEAQ. This CDR3 is 15 amino acids long.